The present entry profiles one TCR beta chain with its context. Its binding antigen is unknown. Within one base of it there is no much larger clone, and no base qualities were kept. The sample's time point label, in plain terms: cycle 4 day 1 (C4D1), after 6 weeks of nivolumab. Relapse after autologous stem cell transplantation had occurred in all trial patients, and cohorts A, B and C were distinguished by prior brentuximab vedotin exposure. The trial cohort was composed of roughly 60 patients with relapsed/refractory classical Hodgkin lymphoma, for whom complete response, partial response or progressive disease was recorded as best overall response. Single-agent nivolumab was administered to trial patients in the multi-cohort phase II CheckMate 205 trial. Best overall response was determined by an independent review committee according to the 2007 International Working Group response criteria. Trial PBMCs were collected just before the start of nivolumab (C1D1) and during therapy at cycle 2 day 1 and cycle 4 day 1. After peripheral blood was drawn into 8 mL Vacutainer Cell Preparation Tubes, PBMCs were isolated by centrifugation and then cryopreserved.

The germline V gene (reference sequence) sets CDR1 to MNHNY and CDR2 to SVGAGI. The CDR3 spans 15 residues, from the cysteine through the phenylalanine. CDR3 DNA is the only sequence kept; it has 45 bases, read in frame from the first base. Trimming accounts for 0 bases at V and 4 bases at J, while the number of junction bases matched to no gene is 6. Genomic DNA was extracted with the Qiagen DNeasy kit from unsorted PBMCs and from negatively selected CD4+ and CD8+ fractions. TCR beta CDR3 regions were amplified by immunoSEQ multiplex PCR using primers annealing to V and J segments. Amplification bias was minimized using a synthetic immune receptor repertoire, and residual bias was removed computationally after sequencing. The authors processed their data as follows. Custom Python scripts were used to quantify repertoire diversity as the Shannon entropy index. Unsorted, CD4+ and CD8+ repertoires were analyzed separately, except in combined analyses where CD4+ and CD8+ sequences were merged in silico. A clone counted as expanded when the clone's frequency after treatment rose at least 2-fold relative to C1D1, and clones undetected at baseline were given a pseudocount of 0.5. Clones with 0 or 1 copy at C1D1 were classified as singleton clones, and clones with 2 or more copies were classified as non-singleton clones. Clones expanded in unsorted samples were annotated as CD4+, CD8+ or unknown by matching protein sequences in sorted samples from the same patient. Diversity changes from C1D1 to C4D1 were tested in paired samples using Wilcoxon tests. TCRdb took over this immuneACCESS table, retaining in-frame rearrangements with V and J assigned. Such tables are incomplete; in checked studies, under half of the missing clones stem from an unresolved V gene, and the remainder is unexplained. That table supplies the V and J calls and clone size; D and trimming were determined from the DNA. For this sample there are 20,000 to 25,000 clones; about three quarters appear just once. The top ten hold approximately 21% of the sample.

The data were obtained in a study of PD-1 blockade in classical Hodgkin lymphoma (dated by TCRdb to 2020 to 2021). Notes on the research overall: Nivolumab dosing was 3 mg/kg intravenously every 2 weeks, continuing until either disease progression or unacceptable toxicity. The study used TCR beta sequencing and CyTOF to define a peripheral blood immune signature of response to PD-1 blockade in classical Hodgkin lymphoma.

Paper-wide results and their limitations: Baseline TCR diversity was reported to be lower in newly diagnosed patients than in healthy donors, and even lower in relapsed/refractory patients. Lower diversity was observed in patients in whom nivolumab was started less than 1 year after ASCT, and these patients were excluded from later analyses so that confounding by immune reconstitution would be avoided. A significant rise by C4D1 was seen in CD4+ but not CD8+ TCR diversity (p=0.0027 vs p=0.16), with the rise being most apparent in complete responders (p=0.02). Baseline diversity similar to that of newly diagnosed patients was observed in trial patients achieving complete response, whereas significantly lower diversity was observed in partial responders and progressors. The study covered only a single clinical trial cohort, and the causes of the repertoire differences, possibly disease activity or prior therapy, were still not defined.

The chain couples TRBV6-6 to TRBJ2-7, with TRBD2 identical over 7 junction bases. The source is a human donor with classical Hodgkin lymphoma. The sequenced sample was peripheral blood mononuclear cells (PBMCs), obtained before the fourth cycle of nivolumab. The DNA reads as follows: TGTGCCAGCAGTTACTCGACAAGCGGGATATACGAGCAGTACTTC. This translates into CASSYSTSGIYEQYF.